This T cell receptor beta chain was identified in a study of T cell responses to AZD1222 COVID-19 vaccine. Generated by immunoSEQ multiplex PCR, the TCRdb table keeps only in-frame clones and is missing some. Here the sample spans 180,000 or so clones, roughly 92% being singletons. Findings and caveats of the study: White British ancestry dominated among donors, who included more females, and clonal diversity was possibly underestimated. Regions 160-218 and 743-854 dominated among vaccine-associated CD4 TCRs spanning spike.

CDR3 length: 16 residues. Germline values: CDR1 MNHEY, CDR2 SVGEGT. The V end was cut by 6 bases, the J end by 3 bases, with 21 bases between. With regard to this clone: Its cognate antigen is unknown.

The V gene is TRBV6-2 or TRBV6-3, the J gene TRBJ2-7; D tentatively reads TRBD1 or TRBD2 (7 bases each). The clonotype comes from an adult who received the AZD1222 COVID-19 vaccine. Here the sequenced sample was peripheral blood, taken 28 days after the second AZD1222 dose. The CDR3 DNA follows: TGTGCCAGCAGCTCCAGGGGGAGGGGGGACTACTACGAGCAGTACTTC. Protein: CASSSRGRGDYYEQYF.